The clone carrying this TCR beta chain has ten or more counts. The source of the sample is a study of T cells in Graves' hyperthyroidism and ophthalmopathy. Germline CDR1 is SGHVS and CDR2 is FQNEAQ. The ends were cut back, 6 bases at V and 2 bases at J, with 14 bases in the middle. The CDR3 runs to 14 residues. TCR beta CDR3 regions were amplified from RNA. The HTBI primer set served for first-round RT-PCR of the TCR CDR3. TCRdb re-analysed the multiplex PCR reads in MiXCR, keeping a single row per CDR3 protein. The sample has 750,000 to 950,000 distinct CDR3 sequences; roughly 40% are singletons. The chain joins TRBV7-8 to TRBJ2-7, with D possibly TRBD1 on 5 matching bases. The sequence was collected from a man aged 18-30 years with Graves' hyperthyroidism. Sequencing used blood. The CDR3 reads CASSKGEQTYEQYF. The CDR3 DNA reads TGTGCCAGCAGTAAAGGGGAACAGACCTACGAGCAGTACTTC.